One sample yielded the 11 T cell receptor beta chains listed below, sequenced in a study of blood T cell repertoires in COVID-19. TCRdb's copy holds only in-frame clones and misses some; the assay was immunoSEQ multiplex PCR. The table records approximately 260,000 clones, 85% to 90% of them present only once. The sequencing input was peripheral blood. Every receptor here comes from an older woman with COVID-19, enrolled during active disease.

This clone appeared a few times. CDR3 loop: CASSEAQGQPQHF. CDR3 bases: TGTGCCAGCAGCGAGGCTCAGGGTCAGCCCCAGCATTTT. The V and J genes are TRBV7-2 and TRBJ1-5; TRBD1 might be the D (5 bases). Trimming cost V 5 bases and J 6 bases, with 11 bases left between them. The CDR3 runs 13 residues. Germline CDR1 reads SGHTA; CDR2 reads FQGNSA. Full variable domain (outside the CDR3, taken from reference TRBV7-2 and TRBJ1-5): GAGVSQSPSNKVTEKGKDVELRCDPISGHTALYWYRQSLGQGLEFLIYFQGNSAPDKSGLPSDRFSAERTGGSVSTLTIQRTQQEDSAVYLCASSEAQGQPQHFGDGTRLSIL.

The chain links TRBV16 to TRBJ1-2; tentative D call: TRBD1 (5 bases). CDR3 size: 14 residues. Germline lookup yields CDR1 KGHSY and CDR2 FQNENV. V lost 1 base and J lost 2, with 8 bases in between. The DNA for the CDR3 is TGTGCCAGCAGCCAATTTAGGGGCAACTATGGCTACACCTTC. Translation: CASSQFRGNYGYTF.

The chain joins TRBV2 to TRBJ1-2; D not resolved. V was pared by 6 bases and J by 3 bases, with 5 bases between. Germline CDR1 reads SNHLY; CDR2 reads FYNNEI. CDR3 length equals 11 residues. CDR3 sequence: CASRSDYGYTF. The CDR3 DNA is TGTGCCAGCAGATCCGACTATGGCTACACCTTC. Looking up the rest from reference TRBV2 and TRBJ1-2 gives the full variable domain: EPEVTQTPSHQVTQMGQEVILRCVPISNHLYFYWYRQILGQKVEFLVSFYNNEISEKSEIFDDQFSVERPDGSNFTLKIRSTKLEDSAMYFCASRSDYGYTFGSGTRLTVV.

V is TRBV11-3 and J is TRBJ2-3; maybe TRBD2 (5 bases). Germline V gene lookup returns CDR1 SGHNT and CDR2 YENEEA. V was pared by 4 bases and J by 2 bases, with 7 bases between. CDR3 size: 13 residues. The CDR3 reads CASSSRATDTQYF. CDR3 nucleotides: TGTGCCAGCAGCTCGAGGGCCACAGATACGCAGTATTTT.

The rearrangement uses TRBV5-1 and TRBJ1-3; D is possibly TRBD1 (6 bases). The V end lost 0 bases, the J end lost 0 bases, and 16 bases lay between the germline ends. The CDR3 has 18 residues. Germline lookup yields CDR1 SGHRS and CDR2 YFSETQ. Written as DNA, the CDR3 is TGCGCCAGCAGCTTGGGGGGGTCAGGGGACCTCTCTGGAAACACCATATATTTT. Its protein is CASSLGGSGDLSGNTIYF.

The rearrangement joins TRBV6-4 to TRBJ2-3; 12 bases align to TRBD2. The CDR3 is made up of 15 amino acids. Germline CDR1 MRHNA, CDR2 SNTAGT. V was clipped by 4 bases and J by 5 bases; unmatched bases: 4. CDR3 DNA: TGTGCCAGCAGTGGGACTAGCGGGGTAGGAGATACGCAGTATTTT. It yields the protein CASSGTSGVGDTQYF.

This rearrangement joins TRBV3-1 (or the pseudogene TRBV3-2) to TRBJ1-6, with 12 nucleotides matching TRBD1. Germline CDR1 reads LGHDT; CDR2 reads YNNKEL (reference sequence). The length of the CDR3 is 18 residues. The V gene end was trimmed by 4 bases and the J gene end by 1 base; junction bases not matched to a gene: 5. CDR3 coding DNA: TGTGCCAGCAGCCCGGGGACAGGGGGCATTTCCTATAATTCACCCCTCCACTTT. Translating gives CASSPGTGGISYNSPLHF.

The chain carries TRBV7-9 and TRBJ1-5; unclear D gene. The CDR3 has 13 residues. The ends were cut back, 5 bases at V and 3 bases at J, with 8 bases in the middle. In germline, CDR1 is SEHNR, CDR2 FQNEAQ (reference sequence). CDR3 sequence reads: CASSVRDNQPQHF. Here the CDR3 DNA reads TGTGCCAGCAGCGTCCGGGACAATCAGCCCCAGCATTTT.

Only a few counts were recorded for this clone. The chain couples TRBV7-8 to TRBJ2-7; the match to TRBD1 covers 7 bases. The CDR3 consists of 14 residues. Trimming took 7 bases from V and 0 from J; bases not matched to a gene: 6. CDR1 SGHVS and CDR2 FQNEAQ come from the germline V gene. CDR3 sequence reads: CASTMGTVSYEQYF. DNA of the CDR3: TGTGCCAGCACCATGGGGACAGTCTCCTACGAGCAGTACTTC.

The chain couples TRBV4-2 to TRBJ1-2; D might be TRBD1 (6 bases). CDR1 is LGHNA and CDR2 is YNFKEQ in the germline V gene. V was cut by 1 base and J by 1 base, with 10 bases left in between. This CDR3 spans 15 amino acids. CDR3 sequence: CASSQATGFNYGYTF. CDR3 DNA: TGTGCCAGCAGCCAAGCGACAGGATTTAACTATGGCTACACCTTC.

V gene TRBV4-2 combines with J gene TRBJ1-3, with 9 bases matching TRBD1. From germline, CDR1 is LGHNA and CDR2 YNFKEQ. CDR3 length equals 20 residues. Losses at the gene ends were 4 bases for V and 0 bases for J; bases not matched to a gene: 16. The CDR3 loop reads CASSLSPISGTGYSGNTIYF. CDR3 in DNA: TGTGCCAGCAGCCTCTCGCCAATTTCCGGGACAGGGTACTCTGGAAACACCATATATTTT.